The 32 T cell receptor beta chains reported below all come from one sample, sequenced in a study of cytomegalovirus exposure and HLA in healthy donors. Researchers ran the PCR with 60 Vbeta and 13 Jbeta primers. This table comes from immunoSEQ multiplex PCR, and its TCRdb copy is limited to in-frame clones, with some not included. The table records over 100,000 clones, about 73% of them present only once. The sequenced material came from PBMCs. The receptors were gathered from a woman in her thirties in good health and CMV-seropositive.

The V and J genes are TRBV28 and TRBJ2-5; 7 bases map to TRBD2. With the DNA end fitting TRBJ2-7 better, the J assignment may be wrong. The CDR3 spans 13 residues. Looked up from germline, CDR1 is MDHEN and CDR2 is SYDVKM. CDR3 nucleotide sequence: TGTGCCAGCAGCCCCGGCGGGGGTAACGAGCAGTACTTC. This gives the protein CASSPGGGNEQYF.

This clone was found once. This chain joins TRBV2 and TRBJ2-7, with TRBD1 matching over 7 bases. J lost 9 bases, V lost 3 bases, and 5 bases had no gene match. The CDR3 length is 12 residues. Looked up from germline, CDR1 is SNHLY and CDR2 is FYNNEI. DNA for the CDR3: TGTGCCAGCAGTGAGGAAGGGGGCGTGCAGTACTTC. Amino acid sequence: CASSEEGGVQYF.

This chain joins TRBV7-2 and TRBJ1-5; 11 bases match TRBD1. The CDR3 has 17 amino acids. The germline V gene encodes CDR1 SGHTA and CDR2 FQGNSA. Trimming removed 5 bases from V and 1 base from J; junction bases left unmatched: 7. CDR3 coding DNA: TGTGCCAGCAGCGCTCGGACAGGGGGCGGAAGCAATCAGCCCCAGCATTTT. Its protein product is CASSARTGGGSNQPQHF.

The chain carries TRBV5-1 and TRBJ2-2; D not resolved. CDR1 and CDR2 from the germline V gene are SGHRS and YFSETQ. The CDR3 runs 14 residues. V lost 4 bases to trimming and J lost 1 base, with 8 bases between them. This CDR3 reads CASSPRQNTGELFF. CDR3 nucleotides: TGCGCCAGCAGCCCGAGACAGAACACCGGGGAGCTGTTTTTT.

V gene TRBV4-2 combines with J gene TRBJ1-6, with 8 positions matching TRBD1. This CDR3 is built from 13 residues. Unmatched junction bases numbered 6, after V lost 8 bases and J lost 9 bases. Per the germline V gene, CDR1 is LGHNA and CDR2 is YNFKEQ. CDR3: CASHSDRGSPLHF. The CDR3 DNA follows: TGTGCCAGCCACTCTGACAGGGGTTCACCCCTCCACTTT.

CDR3: CASGGQANTGELFF. The CDR3 DNA sequence: TGTGCCAGCGGTGGTCAGGCGAACACCGGGGAGCTGTTTTTT. The rearrangement uses TRBV4-2 and TRBJ2-2; the D is unclear. Germline V gene sequence: CDR1 LGHNA, CDR2 YNFKEQ. With 8 bases removed from V and 0 bases from J, the gap between germline ends came to 10 bases. CDR3 length equals 14 residues.

The chain employs TRBV21-1 and TRBJ2-7; the table's TRBD1 call for D was not verified on the DNA. TRBV21-1 is a known pseudogene. This CDR3 spans 16 amino acids. Here the CDR3 reads CASSQMEGHPSYEQYF. For the CDR3, the DNA is TGTGCCAGCAGCCAAATGGAAGGACATCCTTCCTACGAGCAGTACTTC.

CDR3 coding DNA: TGCGCCAGCAGCCCCTGGGGCAGCTACTATGGCTACACCTTC. Translated, it gives CASSPWGSYYGYTF. The rearrangement joins TRBV5-1 to TRBJ1-2, with a weak D call TRBD1 (5 bases). CDR1 SGHRS and CDR2 YFSETQ come from the germline V gene. V was shortened by 4 bases and J by 3 bases, with 13 bases between the two germline ends. The CDR3 is 14 residues long.

This sequence joins TRBV6-5 and TRBJ2-5; 7 nucleotides agree with TRBD2. The junction had 9 bases not matched to a gene; V was cut back by 7 bases and J by 7 bases. The CDR3 totals 13 residues. Germline V lookup: CDR1 MNHEY, CDR2 SVGAGI. This CDR3 is CASTSGGSGTQYF. CDR3 bases: TGTGCCAGCACCTCGGGGGGATCAGGGACCCAGTACTTC.

Only a few counts were recorded for this clone. Other nucleotide sequences in the sample specify the same CDR3. This sequence joins TRBV5-1 and TRBJ2-5; the D gene is possibly TRBD2 (6 bases). Deletions cut 0 bases from V and 4 bases from J, with 7 bases between. The CDR3 consists of 13 residues. The germline gives CDR1 SGHRS, CDR2 YFSETQ. The CDR3 nucleotides read TGCGCCAGCAGCTTGGGACTAGGAGAGACCCAGTACTTC. Its translation is CASSLGLGETQYF.

The J gene is TRBJ2-3, the V gene TRBV29-1; TRBD2 agrees at 7 bases. The J segment lost 4 bases and the V segment lost 5 bases, leaving 3 bases of the junction unmatched. Germline V gives CDR1 SQVTM, CDR2 ANQGSEA. There are 12 residues in the CDR3. CDR3 sequence: CSVRLAPDTQYF. The CDR3 DNA is TGCAGCGTTCGACTAGCCCCAGATACGCAGTATTTT.

This clone was recorded a few times. The J gene is TRBJ1-5, the V gene TRBV7-9; D not certain. V was pared by 7 bases and J by 5 bases, with 12 bases between. CDR1 and CDR2 (germline): SEHNR, FQNEAQ (reference sequence). The length of the CDR3 is 13 residues. Here the CDR3 DNA reads TGTGCCAGCAACTCGCAGGTTGATCAGCCCCAGCATTTT. As protein: CASNSQVDQPQHF.

V is TRBV5-5 and J is TRBJ1-1; 7 positions agree with TRBD1. V was pared by 0 bases and J by 7 bases, with 6 bases of the junction left unmatched. Per germline, CDR1 SGHKS and CDR2 YYEKEE (reference sequence). The CDR3 runs 14 residues. CDR3 sequence reads: CASSLETGKDEAFF. The CDR3 nucleotides are TGTGCCAGCAGCTTGGAGACAGGGAAGGATGAAGCTTTCTTT.

This chain uses TRBV5-1 with TRBJ1-2, with 9 bases aligning to TRBD1. V dropped 4 bases and J dropped 5; count of bases not matched to a gene: 6. The CDR3 consists of 14 residues. CDR1 and CDR2 (germline): SGHRS, YFSETQ. The CDR3 nucleotides are TGCGCCAGCAGCGAACAGGGGGCCGAGTATGGCTACACCTTC. It is translated as CASSEQGAEYGYTF.

V is TRBV7-6 and J is TRBJ2-7; TRBD1 agrees at 12 bases. The V and J ends lost 5 bases and 3 bases, in that order; junction bases with no gene match: 5. Germline CDR1 SGHVS, CDR2 FNYEAQ. This CDR3 is 15 amino acids long. For the CDR3, the DNA is TGTGCCAGCAGCGGGACAGGGGGCGGAATCTACGAGCAGTACTTC. The encoded protein is CASSGTGGGIYEQYF. The variable domain in full, completed from reference TRBV7-6 and TRBJ2-7, reads GAGVSQSPRYKVTKRGQDVALRCDPISGHVSLYWYRQALGQGPEFLTYFNYEAQQDKSGLPNDRFSAERPEGSISTLTIQRTEQRDSAMYRCASSGTGGGIYEQYFGPGTRLTVT.

The rearrangement uses TRBV10-3 and TRBJ2-3; no firm D call. Germline V gene lookup returns CDR1 ENHRY and CDR2 SYGVKD. The CDR3 extends over 15 amino acids. V gave up 3 bases and J gave up 0 bases, with 10 bases separating them. As DNA, the CDR3 is TGTGCCATCAGTGACTTGGGCACTAGCACAGATACGCAGTATTTT. Its protein is CAISDLGTSTDTQYF.

V usage is TRBV7-9 and J usage is TRBJ2-5; no firm D call. Between the trimmed V and J ends, which lost 1 base and 5 bases, there was a span of 5 bases. Per germline, CDR1 SEHNR and CDR2 FQNEAQ (reference sequence). The CDR3 length is 12 residues. The CDR3 DNA reads TGTGCCAGCAGCTTAGTATCGGAGACCCAGTACTTC. Translation: CASSLVSETQYF.

The chain has TRBV19 and TRBJ1-4, with a weak D call TRBD1 (6 bases). V was shortened by 5 bases and J by 10 bases, with 11 bases between the two germline ends. The CDR3 extends over 12 amino acids. CDR1 is LNHDA and CDR2 is SQIVND in the germline V gene (reference sequence). The CDR3 sequence: CASSPRGGKLFF. CDR3 bases: TGTGCCAGTAGTCCTCGAGGGGGAAAACTGTTTTTT.

The rearrangement links TRBV6-1 to TRBJ1-6, with 9 bases matching TRBD1. The CDR3 loop spans 16 amino acids. From germline, CDR1 is MNHNS and CDR2 SASEGT. V lost 3 bases and J lost 8; bases outside the gene matches: 8. CDR3 sequence reads: CASSDNRGLFYSPLHF. CDR3 DNA sequence: TGTGCCAGCAGTGACAACAGGGGGCTGTTCTATTCACCCCTCCACTTT.

This chain uses TRBV6-1 with TRBJ1-5; no reliable D call. V lost 4 bases and J 0 bases, leaving 10 bases between the germline ends. This CDR3 region has 15 residues. CDR1 MNHNS and CDR2 SASEGT come from the germline V gene. This CDR3 is CASSVTEYSNQPQHF. CDR3 DNA: TGTGCCAGCAGTGTCACCGAGTATAGCAATCAGCCCCAGCATTTT.

This rearrangement joins TRBV7-2 to TRBJ2-1; 14 positions agree with TRBD2. This CDR3 is built from 18 residues. Germline values: CDR1 SGHTA, CDR2 FQGNSA. The trim removed 1 base at V and 3 bases at J, leaving 5 bases unmatched. CDR3 protein: CASSLGLAGGPVYNEQFF. DNA of the CDR3: TGTGCCAGCAGCTTAGGACTAGCGGGGGGGCCGGTCTACAATGAGCAGTTCTTC.

In the case of this clone: Germline and junction disagree at one end, which may indicate a read error. The chain has TRBV9 and TRBJ1-3; D unclear. Looked up from germline, CDR1 is SGDLS and CDR2 is YYNGEE. This CDR3 has 15 residues. CDR3 in DNA: TGTGCCAGCAGCGTAGGGCGGATCTCTGGAAACATCATATATTTT. This encodes CASSVGRISGNIIYF.

The gene calls are TRBV6-1 and TRBJ2-1; D unclear. The V gene's germline CDR1 is MNHNS and CDR2 SASEGT. V was trimmed by 0 bases and J by 7 bases, leaving 16 bases between them. This CDR3 comprises 16 residues. The CDR3 DNA reads as TGTGCCAGCAGTGAAGCGGAGCGCTTTCGATGGAATGAGCAGTTCTTC. Its translation is CASSEAERFRWNEQFF.

The chain recombines TRBV7-9 with TRBJ2-6; tentative D call: TRBD1 (5 bases). The CDR3 has 13 amino acids. Trimming left V 5 bases short and J 4 bases short, with 6 bases between. CDR1 SEHNR and CDR2 FQNEAQ come from the germline V gene (reference sequence). In DNA, the CDR3 is TGTGCCAGCAGCAGGACAGGGGCCAACGTCCTGACTTTC. Protein: CASSRTGANVLTF.

This clone was seen a few times. The rearrangement joins TRBV6-5 to TRBJ1-2; TRBD1 agrees at 8 bases. The CDR3 covers 14 residues. Trimming cost V 0 bases and J 5 bases; bases outside gene matches: 2. Germline lookup yields CDR1 MNHEY and CDR2 SVGAGI. CDR3 amino acids: CASSYSTGGYGYTF. The CDR3 DNA reads as TGTGCCAGCAGTTACTCTACAGGGGGATATGGCTACACCTTC.

This clone was found many times. This sequence joins TRBV6-1 and TRBJ2-3, with TRBD2 as a possible D gene (5 bases). This CDR3 has 15 amino acids. V lost 4 bases and J lost 6, with 17 bases in between. The germline CDR1 and CDR2 sequences are MNHNS and SASEGT. CDR3 residues: CASSGASRREDTQYF. CDR3 DNA: TGTGCCAGCAGTGGCGCTAGCCGCCGTGAGGATACGCAGTATTTT.

V and J are TRBV7-9 and TRBJ2-7; TRBD2 agrees at 11 bases. The trim removed 7 bases at V and 1 base at J, leaving 3 bases unmatched. This CDR3 region has 14 residues. CDR1 is SEHNR and CDR2 is FQNEAQ in the germline V gene (reference sequence). The CDR3 is CASTRLAGSYEQYF. In DNA form, the CDR3 reads TGTGCCAGCACACGACTAGCGGGGTCCTACGAGCAGTACTTC.

This chain joins TRBV2 and TRBJ1-3; the D is unclear. This CDR3 region has 12 residues. Germline V CDR1 and CDR2: SNHLY, FYNNEI. Trimming took off 6 bases at V and 4 bases at J, with 7 bases between the two ends. CDR3 in amino acids: CASRSIGNTIYF. The CDR3, as DNA: TGTGCCAGCAGGTCCATCGGAAACACCATATATTTT.

J is TRBJ1-6 and V is TRBV28; D uncertain. The V end was cut by 2 bases, the J end by 0 bases, with 8 bases between. CDR1 is MDHEN and CDR2 is SYDVKM in the germline V gene. This CDR3 region has 16 residues. CDR3 sequence: CASSLDKSSYNSPLHF. Here the CDR3 DNA reads TGTGCCAGCAGTTTAGACAAGAGCTCCTATAATTCACCCCTCCACTTT. Drawing the rest from reference TRBV28 and TRBJ1-6, the complete variable domain is DVKVTQSSRYLVKRTGEKVFLECVQDMDHENMFWYRQDPGLGLRLIYFSYDVKMKEKGDIPEGYSVSREKKERFSLILESASTNQTSMYLCASSLDKSSYNSPLHFGNGTRLTVT.

This chain connects TRBV5-1 to TRBJ1-2, with 9 bases matching TRBD1. This CDR3 is 14 amino acids long. Germline trimming cut 0 bases from V and 8 bases from J; bases unmatched to any gene: 5. CDR1 is SGHRS and CDR2 is YFSETQ in the germline V gene. The CDR3 sequence is CASSLGGQGYGYTF. The DNA for the CDR3 is TGCGCCAGCAGCTTGGGGGGACAGGGATACGGCTACACCTTC.

The chain couples TRBV7-9 to TRBJ2-5, with TRBD2 identical over 14 bases. CDR3 length equals 15 residues. CDR1 is SEHNR, CDR2 FQNEAQ, per germline (reference sequence). V shed 6 bases, J shed 4 bases, and the junction held 4 bases outside the gene matches. CDR3 nucleotide sequence: TGTGCCAGCAGTCGACTAGCGGGGGGGCTAGAGACCCAGTACTTC. Encoded protein: CASSRLAGGLETQYF.

The chain uses TRBV7-2 and TRBJ2-3; TRBD2 matches 12 bases. The CDR3 has 15 residues. CDR1 SGHTA and CDR2 FQGNSA come from the germline V gene. Germline trimming cut 6 bases from V and 8 bases from J; bases unmatched to any gene: 9. CDR3 protein: CASRLSSGGAITQYF. The CDR3 DNA reads TGTGCCAGCAGGCTCTCTAGCGGGGGGGCGATTACGCAGTATTTT.